These 28 T cell receptor beta chains share one sample of origin, sequenced in a study of shared clonotypes between healthy human individuals. Naive CD8 cells lacked CD45RO and underwent positive selection for CCR7, leaving out terminally differentiated effector memory CD45RA+ cells. TCRdb's copy holds only in-frame clones and misses some; the assay was immunoSEQ multiplex PCR. The sample lists nearly 2 million clones, approximately 95% occurring once. The material sequenced was naive CD8+ T cells sorted from blood. The receptors stem from a man aged 18 to 29 in good health.

The chain carries TRBV27 and TRBJ1-1; D perhaps matches TRBD1 (6 bases). The CDR3 has 14 residues. Germline values: CDR1 MNHEY, CDR2 SMNVEV (reference sequence). The V and J ends lost 4 bases and 8 bases respectively, with 17 bases between them. The CDR3 protein is CASSWGAGGTEAFF. DNA of the CDR3: TGTGCCAGCAGTTGGGGAGCCGGAGGGACAGAAGCTTTCTTT.

On this clone itself: Distinct nucleotide sequences in the sample also encode this CDR3. The chain employs TRBV4-3 and TRBJ2-3; unclear D gene. CDR3 length equals 13 residues. Germline V gene data show CDR1 as LGHNA and CDR2 as YSLEER. Trimming shortened V by 0 bases and J by 6 bases, and 7 bases separated the two germline ends. CDR3 loop: CASSQDPEDTQYF. Here the CDR3 DNA reads TGCGCCAGCAGCCAAGATCCCGAGGATACGCAGTATTTT.

This rearrangement joins TRBV27 to TRBJ2-2, with TRBD1 matching 7 bases. With V trimmed by 4 bases and J by 7 bases, 18 bases remained unmatched. Germline CDR1 reads MNHEY; CDR2 reads SMNVEV (reference sequence). The CDR3 contains 18 residues. The DNA for the CDR3 is TGTGCCAGCAGTTACGCCTACAGGGGACCCCCCGCGAACGGGGAGCTGTTTTTT. Protein: CASSYAYRGPPANGELFF.

V is TRBV4-1 and J is TRBJ2-5; TRBD2 is a possible D gene (5 bases). This CDR3 is 14 amino acids long. Germline loops: CDR1 MGHRA, CDR2 YSYEKL. Trimming left V 5 bases short and J 3 bases short, with 13 bases between. The CDR3 sequence: CASSYPGNEETQYF. The CDR3 DNA sequence: TGCGCCAGCAGCTATCCCGGGAATGAAGAGACCCAGTACTTC.

Comment on this clone: The sample contains more than one DNA sequence encoding this CDR3. The V gene is TRBV9, the J gene TRBJ1-2; 7 nucleotides line up with TRBD1. V trimming: 2 bases; J trimming: 0 bases; junction bases outside the gene matches: 4. This CDR3 contains 15 residues. Germline CDR1 SGDLS, CDR2 YYNGEE. The CDR3 region has the DNA TGTGCCAGCAGCGTCGGGACAGACACTAACTATGGCTACACCTTC. It yields the protein CASSVGTDTNYGYTF.

The chain couples TRBV4-1 to TRBJ1-4; 7 positions match TRBD1. Germline-derived CDR1 and CDR2 are MGHRA and YSYEKL. The length of the CDR3 is 18 residues. V was pared by 4 bases and J by 1 base, with 12 bases of the junction left unmatched. CDR3 DNA: TGCGCCAGCAGCCTCCGACAGGGCCGTGACGGAACTAATGAAAAACTGTTTTTT. The encoded protein is CASSLRQGRDGTNEKLFF.

The chain couples TRBV15 to TRBJ2-2; D possibly corresponds to TRBD1 (6 bases). This CDR3 spans 14 amino acids. Trimming stripped 3 bases from V and 1 base from J, with 6 bases between. CDR1 is LNHNV, CDR2 YYDKDF, per germline (reference sequence). This CDR3 is CATSRTGNTGELFF. In nucleotides, the CDR3 is TGTGCCACCAGCAGGACAGGGAACACCGGGGAGCTGTTTTTT.

The genes are TRBV4-1 and TRBJ2-3; the match to TRBD1 covers 8 bases. CDR1 is MGHRA and CDR2 is YSYEKL in the germline V gene. The trim removed 6 bases at V and 6 bases at J, leaving 11 bases unmatched. This CDR3 comprises 15 residues. The CDR3: CASSRMTGASDTQYF. The CDR3 DNA follows: TGCGCCAGCAGTCGTATGACAGGGGCATCCGATACGCAGTATTTT.

J is TRBJ1-2 and V is TRBV29-1; 8 bases agree with TRBD1. Germline V gives CDR1 SQVTM, CDR2 ANQGSEA. The CDR3 extends over 17 amino acids. The ends lost 0 bases at V and 0 bases at J; junction bases unmatched: 9. The CDR3 here is CSVEDWARGQANYGYTF. DNA for the CDR3: TGCAGCGTTGAAGATTGGGCCAGGGGGCAAGCTAACTATGGCTACACCTTC.

J is TRBJ2-7 and V is TRBV7-8; unclear D gene. CDR1 is SGHVS, CDR2 FQNEAQ, per germline. This CDR3 has 14 residues. Trimming took off 5 bases at V and 1 base at J, with 12 bases between the two ends. The CDR3 reads CASSVDGRSYEQYF. CDR3 nucleotides: TGTGCCAGCAGCGTGGACGGCCGATCCTACGAGCAGTACTTC. The full variable domain, rest sourced from reference TRBV7-8 and TRBJ2-7, is GAGVSQSPRYKVAKRGQDVALRCDPISGHVSLFWYQQALGQGPEFLTYFQNEAQLDKSGLPSDRFFAERPEGSVSTLKIQRTQQEDSAVYLCASSVDGRSYEQYFGPGTRLTVT.

The chain is built from TRBV5-1 and TRBJ1-6; tentative D call: TRBD1 (5 bases). The germline V gene has CDR1 SGHRS and CDR2 YFSETQ. The CDR3 contains 17 residues. V was clipped by 3 bases and J by 0 bases, with 13 bases between them. This CDR3 reads CASSWGYRDSYNSPLHF. The CDR3 bases are TGCGCCAGCAGCTGGGGCTATCGGGACTCCTATAATTCACCCCTCCACTTT.

This chain joins TRBV4-1 and TRBJ2-7; 10 nucleotides match TRBD1. J was trimmed by 5 bases and V by 3 bases; bases with no gene match: 7. The CDR3 is 15 residues long. The V gene's germline CDR1 is MGHRA and CDR2 YSYEKL. CDR3 DNA sequence: TGCGCCAGCAGCCAGGTGACAGGGGGCGACGACGAGCAGTACTTC. Amino acid sequence: CASSQVTGGDDEQYF.

In the case of this clone: Other nucleotide sequences in the sample specify the same CDR3. This rearrangement joins TRBV5-6 to TRBJ2-7; D is unclear. CDR3 size: 13 residues. V gave up 2 bases and J gave up 1 base, with 7 bases separating them. Per the germline V gene, CDR1 is SGHDT and CDR2 is YYEEEE. The CDR3, as DNA: TGTGCCAGCAGCTTAGACCGGTCCTACGAGCAGTACTTC. Translated: CASSLDRSYEQYF.

The V gene is TRBV29-1, the J gene TRBJ1-3, with D possibly matching TRBD1 (6 bases). Looked up from germline, CDR1 is SQVTM and CDR2 is ANQGSEA. The CDR3 contains 14 residues. The V end lost 3 bases, the J end lost 2 bases, and 11 bases lay between the germline ends. CDR3 DNA: TGCAGCGTTGATGTACAGGGAACTGGAAACACCATATATTTT. Residues: CSVDVQGTGNTIYF.

This clone was recorded only once. The chain is built from TRBV5-1 and TRBJ2-7; D is unclear. V lost 1 base and J lost 1, with 6 bases in between. The CDR3 runs 13 residues. From germline, CDR1 is SGHRS and CDR2 YFSETQ. The CDR3 sequence is CASSLHGSYEQYF. The CDR3, as DNA: TGCGCCAGCAGCTTGCACGGATCCTACGAGCAGTACTTC.

The CDR3 bases are TGCGCCAGCAGCTCCGGAGTAGCGGGGGGTGAGGAGACCCAGTACTTC. It translates to CASSSGVAGGEETQYF. V usage is TRBV5-1 and J usage is TRBJ2-5, with TRBD2 identical over 10 bases. Looked up from germline, CDR1 is SGHRS and CDR2 is YFSETQ. V lost 3 bases to trimming and J lost 5 bases; unmatched junction nucleotides: 10. The CDR3 runs to 16 residues.

The rearrangement joins TRBV30 to TRBJ2-1, with D perhaps assigned TRBD1 or TRBD2 (5 bases each). The CDR3 has 13 residues. Per germline, CDR1 GTSNPN and CDR2 SVGIG (reference sequence). With 2 bases removed from V and 6 bases from J, the gap between germline ends came to 11 bases. DNA for the CDR3: TGTGCCTGGAGTATCGACGGGACCAATGAGCAGTTCTTC. Translation: CAWSIDGTNEQFF.

The rearrangement uses TRBV14 and TRBJ1-6, with D uncertain. The germline V gene encodes CDR1 SGHDN and CDR2 FVKESK. Between the trimmed V and J ends, which lost 4 bases and 11 bases, there was a span of 12 bases. CDR3 length: 13 amino acids. CDR3 in amino acids: CASSPWTGTPLHF. Written as DNA, the CDR3 is TGTGCCAGCAGCCCTTGGACCGGGACACCCCTCCACTTT.

As concerns this clone: The germline gene is not matched at one end of the junction; a read error may be the cause. This sequence joins TRBV7-9 and TRBJ1-1; the match to TRBD1 covers 9 bases. The CDR3 length is 16 residues. Germline-derived CDR1 and CDR2 are SEHNR and FQNEAQ (reference sequence). CDR3 in DNA: TGTGCCAGCAGCGCTCCGGGACAGGGAATGGGCACTGAAGATTTCTTT. This translates into CASSAPGQGMGTEDFF.

The V gene is TRBV2, the J gene TRBJ1-1; D gene unclear. The length of the CDR3 is 15 residues. Germline lookup yields CDR1 SNHLY and CDR2 FYNNEI. Trimming pared 1 base from V and 1 base from J, leaving 10 bases between. DNA for the CDR3: TGTGCCAGCAGTGAAGACGGTAGTTCGAACACTGAAGCTTTCTTT. It specifies CASSEDGSSNTEAFF.

The chain couples TRBV6-1 to TRBJ2-1, with a possible D match to TRBD1 (5 bases). CDR1 and CDR2 from the germline V gene are MNHNS and SASEGT. This CDR3 contains 14 residues. V lost 6 bases, J lost 1 base, and 10 bases lay in between. In DNA form, the CDR3 reads TGTGCCAGCAGCCCGACAGTTTCCTACAATGAGCAGTTCTTC. As protein: CASSPTVSYNEQFF.

V is TRBV2 and J is TRBJ2-3, with 10 bases lining up with TRBD2. V shed 5 bases and J 5 bases; nucleotides not matched to a gene: 10. The CDR3 loop spans 16 amino acids. Germline lookup yields CDR1 SNHLY and CDR2 FYNNEI. The CDR3 is CASSSMLAGVLDTQYF. The CDR3 nucleotides read TGTGCCAGCAGTTCAATGCTAGCGGGAGTTCTAGATACGCAGTATTTT.

The table lists this clone with a count of one. The rearrangement joins TRBV15 to TRBJ2-1; 10 nucleotides line up with TRBD2. CDR3 length: 18 residues. Germline CDR1 reads LNHNV; CDR2 reads YYDKDF (reference sequence). After removal of 8 bases from V and 3 bases from J, the junction contained 16 bases not matched to a gene. For the CDR3, the DNA is TGTGCCACCCCCAACGGGAGCGGGGGGGCCAGGGGCTACAATGAGCAGTTCTTC. The encoded protein is CATPNGSGGARGYNEQFF. The full variable domain, in which reference TRBV15 and TRBJ2-1 provide the parts outside the CDR3, is DAMVIQNPRYQVTQFGKPVTLSCSQTLNHNVMYWYQQKSSQAPKLLFHYYDKDFNNEADTPDNFQSRRPNTSFCFLDIRSPGLGDTAMYLCATPNGSGGARGYNEQFFGPGTRLTVL.

The V gene is TRBV9, the J gene TRBJ2-1, with 7 bases lining up with TRBD2. There are 15 residues in the CDR3. Per the germline V gene, CDR1 is SGDLS and CDR2 is YYNGEE. J was trimmed by 4 bases and V by 0 bases; bases with no gene match: 4. CDR3 loop: CASSVVTSEYNEQFF. CDR3 nucleotide sequence: TGTGCCAGCAGCGTAGTAACTAGCGAGTACAATGAGCAGTTCTTC.

The chain uses TRBV5-4 and TRBJ1-2; D is perhaps TRBD1 (5 bases). Trimming removed 0 bases at V and 5 bases at J, with 11 bases between. The CDR3 is 14 amino acids. The germline CDR1 and CDR2 sequences are SGHNT and YYREEE (reference sequence). DNA of the CDR3: TGTGCCAGCAGCTTGGTGTCAGGGAGTTATGGCTACACCTTC. It is translated as CASSLVSGSYGYTF.

V is TRBV6-1 and J is TRBJ1-1; D remains ambiguous. Germline CDR1 reads MNHNS; CDR2 reads SASEGT. The CDR3 spans 15 residues. V lost 1 base and J 0 bases, leaving 9 bases between the germline ends. For the CDR3, the DNA is TGTGCCAGCAGTGAAGATCCCCAGTTGAACACTGAAGCTTTCTTT. It yields the protein CASSEDPQLNTEAFF.

CDR3 coding DNA: TGCGCCAGCAGCCAAGGAATCCAGAATAATTCACCCCTCCACTTT. It yields the protein CASSQGIQNNSPLHF. The chain combines TRBV4-3 with TRBJ1-6; D ambiguous. Germline CDR1 reads LGHNA; CDR2 reads YSLEER. The CDR3 sequence is 15 residues long. Trimming left V 1 base short and J 5 bases short, with 9 bases between.

As to this clone: Other DNA variants within this sample encode the same CDR3. The chain combines TRBV10-3 with TRBJ2-7; D call uncertain. The CDR3 spans 12 residues. Germline V gene lookup returns CDR1 ENHRY and CDR2 SYGVKD. Trimming stripped 2 bases from V and 0 bases from J, with 2 bases between. The CDR3 sequence is CAISESSYEQYF. CDR3 nucleotide sequence: TGTGCCATCAGTGAGAGCTCCTACGAGCAGTACTTC.